The clone carrying this T cell receptor beta chain was seen a handful of times. The data are from a study of read filtering for tumor transcriptome and immune sequencing. The library was built from around 380 ng RNA with molecular barcoded adaptors for alpha/delta and beta/gamma chains. MiXCR, applied by TCRdb to the reads, yields one record per CDR3 protein. The sample holds 35,000 to 50,000 distinct CDR3 sequences, less than 20% seen once. The CDR3 is 14 amino acids. The V gene lost 10 bases and the J gene lost 0 bases, with 10 bases spanning the gap. Sequencing was performed on a population of CD138-negative cells sorted from bone marrow. The receptor's source is a donor aged 40 or over with multiple myeloma. The genes are TRBV12-3 or TRBV12-4 and TRBJ2-6; D is uncertain. CDR3 coding DNA: TGTGCCACCCTTAAGCTCTCTGGGGCCAACGTCCTGACTTTC. This codes for CATLKLSGANVLTF.